This record looks at one T cell receptor (beta chain) sequence and its context. Its specificity is not known. This specimen belongs to a study of CD8+CD57+ T cells in acquired aplastic anemia. Study details: Recorded DNA amounts for sorted CD4+ and CD8+ cells had an average of about 3 ug.

General observations from the study: There were approximately 27 CD8+ CDR3 sequences that occurred in both patients and controls. Controls did not differ significantly from patients in CD8+ Simpson's diversity.

The template used for profiling TCR beta VDJ and CDR3 was genomic DNA. TCRdb redid the calling of the reads with MiXCR, one entry per CDR3 protein. Altogether some 200,000 distinct CDR3 sequences are present, around 60% being singletons, with the ten largest covering approximately 30%. V dropped 10 bases and J dropped 0 bases, with 7 bases sitting between them. The CDR3 consists of 12 residues. Germline CDR1 reads SNHLY; CDR2 reads FYNNEI. The material sequenced was sorted CD4+, CD8+, or CD8+CD57+ T cells (not recorded which) from PBMCs. The clonotype was recovered from a human donor in good health. The V call is TRBV2, the J call TRBJ1-3, with a tentative D call TRBD1 (6 bases). CDR3 loop: CAKDSSGNTIYF. CDR3 coding DNA: TGTGCCAAGGACAGCTCTGGAAACACCATATATTTT.